The 2 T cell receptor beta chains listed next were all sequenced from one sample in a study of Ad26.COV2.S vaccination and SARS-CoV-2 variants. The treatment was: about 20 received Ad26.COV2.S at low or high dose, single or two shots; five or six received placebo; per-sample allocation not given. At day 63 after the first vaccine or placebo injection, samples were drawn. Clones were sequenced by immunoSEQ multiplex PCR, and TCRdb holds only the in-frame ones, with some missing. The sample contains more than 400,000 clones, about 90% of which appear only once. Here the sequenced sample was peripheral blood, taken in a trial of Ad26.COV2.S vaccine versus placebo. Every receptor here comes from a person between 18 and 65 years old who received the Ad26.COV2.S COVID-19 vaccine or a placebo.

The chain recombines TRBV9 with TRBJ2-3, with TRBD2 matching 8 bases. This CDR3 is built from 15 residues. The trim removed 7 bases at V and 5 bases at J, leaving 12 bases unmatched. CDR1 and CDR2 from the germline V gene are SGDLS and YYNGEE. The CDR3 nucleotides are TGTGCCAGCGGGAAGGTCTGGCGGGGGGTAGATACGCAGTATTTT. Its translation is CASGKVWRGVDTQYF.

The chain joins TRBV5-1 to TRBJ2-7; 11 bases are a match to TRBD2. V dropped 5 bases and J dropped 5; count of bases not matched to a gene: 3. The CDR3 loop spans 13 amino acids. Germline values: CDR1 SGHRS, CDR2 YFSETQ. The DNA of the CDR3 is TGCGCCAGCAGTAAACTAGCGGGGGACGAGCAGTACTTC. It yields the protein CASSKLAGDEQYF.